This T cell receptor beta chain was identified in a study of PD-L1 blockade in urothelial cancer. Study-level background: The median T cell count in blood samples was 140,000 to 150,000.

The data were produced by immunoSEQ multiplex PCR, yet TCRdb's version contains in-frame clones alone and is incomplete. The profile shows 70,000 to 80,000 clones, 85% of them singletons. The time point: pretreatment peripheral blood. Sample contribution per patient ranged from 1 to 8, covering pretreatment and on-treatment. Trimming took off 0 bases at V and 0 bases at J, with 9 bases between the two ends. The CDR3 loop spans 15 amino acids. Germline loops: CDR1 SGHAT, CDR2 FQNNGV. This clone is a singleton in its sample. The sequence was obtained from a man in his forties or fifties with urothelial cancer. Material: PBMCs, obtained around atezolizumab (anti-PD-L1) treatment. The chain joins TRBV11-2 to TRBJ2-7; D is uncertain. DNA of the CDR3: TGTGCCAGCAGCTTAGAGAGGAGCGCCTCCTACGAGCAGTACTTC. Translated, it gives CASSLERSASYEQYF.